At least ten counts were recorded for the clone carrying this T cell receptor (beta chain). Its specificity is unknown. Libraries of TCR beta came from iRepertoire HTBI primers plus Arm-PCR of CDR3 regions. TCRdb re-called the multiplex PCR reads through MiXCR, storing one row per CDR3 protein. This table holds roughly 400,000 distinct CDR3 sequences, roughly 23% found once. The source of the sample is a study of regulatory T cells in long-lasting Graves disease. Whole-study findings and limits: Persistent disease favored TRBV28, TRBJ1-2 and TRBJ2-5.

CDR1 SEHNR and CDR2 FQNEAQ come from the germline V gene (reference sequence). Trimming stripped 1 base from V and 0 bases from J, with 13 bases between. The CDR3 runs 17 residues. Time point in this sample: persistent/refractory GD, antithyroid drugs over 5 years with positive TRAb. The TCR library was made from RNA extracted from PBMCs. The clonotype originates from a female donor with Graves disease. The source was peripheral blood mononuclear cells (PBMCs), collected when the disease was refractory, from a patient treated with antithyroid drugs. V and J are TRBV7-9 and TRBJ2-4; D ambiguous. CDR3 DNA: TGTGCCAGCAGCTTAGGCCTGGGCGGAGCAGCCAAAAACATTCAGTACTTC. This sequence encodes CASSLGLGGAAKNIQYF.